One sample yielded the 23 T cell receptor beta chains listed below, sequenced in a study of T cells expressing NK-cell markers. TCRdb reanalyzed the 5' RACE reads, giving one entry per CDR3 protein sequence and no DNA. The sample spans more than 400,000 distinct CDR3 sequences; the ten largest clones claim about 7.1%. The sample consisted of blood T cells: a sorted CD56 or NKG2C T cell subset, CD4+ or CD8+ T cells, or bulk PBMC T cells (not recorded which). The receptors stem from a woman between 18 and 70 years old in good health.

The J gene is TRBJ2-5, the V gene TRBV20-1; the D gene TCRdb calls, TRBD2, cannot be checked with no DNA. This CDR3 contains 13 residues. From germline, CDR1 is DFQATT and CDR2 SNEGSKA (reference sequence). CDR3 protein: CSASRPAQETQYF.

This chain joins TRBV19 and TRBJ1-1. The CDR3 is made up of 12 amino acids. Germline values: CDR1 LNHDA, CDR2 SQIVND (reference sequence). The CDR3 sequence is CASKVGNTEAFF.

The V call is TRBV11-2, the J call TRBJ1-6. CDR1 is SGHAT, CDR2 FQNNGV, per germline. The CDR3 sequence is 13 residues long. The CDR3 loop reads CASSRTRNSPLHF.

The V and J genes are TRBV3-1 and TRBJ1-1; absent DNA, TCRdb's TRBD1 call cannot be checked. Germline V CDR1 and CDR2: LGHDT, YNNKEL (reference sequence). CDR3 length: 13 amino acids. The CDR3 loop is CASSQAGATEAFF.

This sequence joins TRBV20-1 and TRBJ2-1; the D gene TCRdb calls, TRBD2, cannot be checked with no DNA. The germline V gene encodes CDR1 DFQATT and CDR2 SNEGSKA (reference sequence). CDR3 length: 16 amino acids. CDR3 region: CSARKRLAGIGNEQFF.

This chain joins TRBV20-1 and TRBJ2-2. Per the germline V gene, CDR1 is DFQATT and CDR2 is SNEGSKA (reference sequence). The CDR3 has 13 amino acids. The CDR3 is CSAKDLDTGELFF.

V gene TRBV5-1 combines with J gene TRBJ2-7; TCRdb picks TRBD1, but there is no DNA to check that call. Germline CDR1 SGHRS, CDR2 YFSETQ. The CDR3 consists of 16 residues. The CDR3 loop is CASSGGTADLPYEQYF. The entire variable domain, with the rest obtained from reference TRBV5-1 and TRBJ2-7, is as follows: KAGVTQTPRYLIKTRGQQVTLSCSPISGHRSVSWYQQTPGQGLQFLFEYFSETQRNKGNFPGRFSGRQFSNSRSEMNVSTLELGDSALYLCASSGGTADLPYEQYFGPGTRLTVT.

The CDR3 spells CASSVTGDNEKLFF. The chain links TRBV6-1 to TRBJ1-4; with no DNA, the TCRdb D assignment of TRBD1 cannot be verified. Germline values: CDR1 MNHNS, CDR2 SASEGT. The CDR3 is made up of 14 amino acids.

V is TRBV20-1 and J is TRBJ2-3; lacking DNA, the TRBD2 call made by TCRdb goes unchecked. Germline loops: CDR1 DFQATT, CDR2 SNEGSKA (reference sequence). The CDR3 totals 17 residues. The CDR3 loop reads CSARALAGSSSTDTQYF.

The rearrangement joins TRBV27 to TRBJ1-4; TCRdb indicates TRBD1, and absent DNA this call remains unverified. Germline V lookup: CDR1 MNHEY, CDR2 SMNVEV (reference sequence). The CDR3 totals 14 residues. The CDR3 region is CASSFHRQQEKLFF.

This rearrangement joins TRBV25-1 to TRBJ2-7; TCRdb proposes TRBD1, but this gene call is untestable without DNA. The CDR3 loop spans 14 amino acids. The germline V gene has CDR1 MGHDK and CDR2 SYGVNS. CDR3 residues: CASSESGVQYEQYF.

The CDR3 reads CSASLLAGGLSYEQYF. The chain has TRBV20-1 and TRBJ2-7; TCRdb's assignment of TRBD2 cannot be checked, as there is no DNA. The CDR3 runs to 16 residues. Per germline, CDR1 DFQATT and CDR2 SNEGSKA (reference sequence).

CDR3 amino acids: CASSYGRGETQYF. V and J are TRBV6-6 and TRBJ2-5. CDR3 length: 13 amino acids. The germline V gene has CDR1 MNHNY and CDR2 SVGAGI (reference sequence).

The chain employs TRBV18 and TRBJ2-3. The CDR3 extends over 13 amino acids. The germline V gene has CDR1 KGHSH and CDR2 LQKENI. CDR3 sequence: CASSPLPQDTQYF.

V gene TRBV5-1 combines with J gene TRBJ2-7; with no DNA, the TCRdb D assignment of TRBD2 cannot be verified. The germline CDR1 and CDR2 sequences are SGHRS and YFSETQ. The CDR3 totals 14 residues. CDR3 amino acids: CASSLATGGYEQYF.

This chain joins TRBV7-9 and TRBJ2-1; TCRdb picks TRBD2, but there is no DNA to check that call. The CDR3 consists of 16 residues. The V gene's germline CDR1 is SEHNR and CDR2 FQNEAQ (reference sequence). CDR3 sequence: CASSTRLAGGTNEQFF. Complete variable domain (other parts from reference TRBV7-9 and TRBJ2-1): DTGVSQNPRHKITKRGQNVTFRCDPISEHNRLYWYRQTLGQGPEFLTYFQNEAQLEKSRLLSDRFSAERPKGSFSTLEIQRTEQGDSAMYLCASSTRLAGGTNEQFFGPGTRLTVL.

The rearrangement links TRBV5-1 to TRBJ1-1; the TCRdb call, TRBD1, lacks DNA for checking. CDR3 length equals 15 residues. Germline V gives CDR1 SGHRS, CDR2 YFSETQ. The chain's CDR3 is CASSSTRDRGTEAFF.

The J gene is TRBJ1-2, the V gene TRBV28; without DNA, the TCRdb call of TRBD1 cannot be checked. The CDR3 totals 13 residues. The germline V gene encodes CDR1 MDHEN and CDR2 SYDVKM. CDR3 amino acids: CASSTSKQGGYTF.

The chain couples TRBV7-7 to TRBJ2-5; TCRdb selects TRBD2, and the lack of DNA leaves this call unchecked. The CDR3 consists of 13 residues. Germline lookup yields CDR1 SSHAT and CDR2 FNYEAQ (reference sequence). The CDR3 sequence: CASSLVGLETQYF.

The chain carries TRBV18 and TRBJ1-2; the D gene TCRdb calls, TRBD1, cannot be checked with no DNA. Germline-derived CDR1 and CDR2 are KGHSH and LQKENI. This CDR3 comprises 14 residues. The CDR3 here is CASSFAQGNYGYTF.

The chain employs TRBV7-3 and TRBJ2-6. This CDR3 is 15 amino acids long. Germline loops: CDR1 SGHTA, CDR2 FQGTGA. CDR3 sequence: CASSLTGDGANVLTF.

The V call is TRBV4-2, the J call TRBJ2-2; there is no DNA to check the TCRdb D call of TRBD2. The CDR3 totals 17 residues. Germline CDR1 is LGHNA and CDR2 is YNFKEQ. The CDR3: CASSQQPLRTGGRELFF.

This chain joins TRBV29-1 and TRBJ2-3; TCRdb designates TRBD1, a call that cannot be tested without DNA. The CDR3 sequence is 14 residues long. CDR1 is SQVTM, CDR2 ANQGSEA, per germline. CDR3 amino acids: CSAEVVEGEDTQYF.